The sequence of this T cell receptor (beta chain) was determined in a study of blood T cell repertoires in COVID-19. Recruited during active infection, patients (from Seattle) were subsequently followed longitudinally. V trimming: 4 bases; J trimming: 4 bases; junction bases outside the gene matches: 7. Germline-derived CDR1 and CDR2 are LNHNV and YYDKDF (reference sequence). The CDR3 has 15 residues. Original processing notes: Amplification of reference gene primers provided the estimated nucleated cell counts. Here immunoSEQ multiplex PCR was the method, and the copy in TCRdb shows in-frame clones only, minus some. V and J calls and clone size are as listed in that table; D and trimming were resolved from the DNA. The sample yields about 230,000 clones, about nine tenths seen once.

The clonotype comes from a middle-aged man with COVID-19, enrolled during active disease. The chain links TRBV15 to TRBJ2-7, with 10 bases fitting TRBD1. Material for sequencing was peripheral blood. The CDR3 DNA reads as TGTGCCACCAGCAACCCGGGACAGGGGTGGTACGAGCAGTACTTC. This codes for CATSNPGQGWYEQYF. Together with reference TRBV15 and TRBJ2-7, the CDR3 gives the full variable domain: DAMVIQNPRYQVTQFGKPVTLSCSQTLNHNVMYWYQQKSSQAPKLLFHYYDKDFNNEADTPDNFQSRRPNTSFCFLDIRSPGLGDTAMYLCATSNPGQGWYEQYFGPGTRLTVT.